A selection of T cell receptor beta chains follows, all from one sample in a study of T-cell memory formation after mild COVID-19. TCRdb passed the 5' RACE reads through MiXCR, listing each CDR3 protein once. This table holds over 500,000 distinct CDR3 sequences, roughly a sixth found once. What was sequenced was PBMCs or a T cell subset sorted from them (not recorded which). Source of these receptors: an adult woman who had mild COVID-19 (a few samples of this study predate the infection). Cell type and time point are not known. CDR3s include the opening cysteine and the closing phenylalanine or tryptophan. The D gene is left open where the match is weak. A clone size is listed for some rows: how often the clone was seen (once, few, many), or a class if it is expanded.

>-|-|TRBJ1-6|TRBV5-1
TGCGCCAGCAGCTTGGGGGCAGGATCTGTTGGTTCACCCCTCCACTTT
CASSLGAGSVGSPLHF
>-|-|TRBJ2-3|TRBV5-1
TGCGCCAGCAGCCGACTGTCTAATGGGGCCTCGGGAGATACGCAGTATTTT
CASSRLSNGASGDTQYF
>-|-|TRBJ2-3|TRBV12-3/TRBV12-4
TGTGCCAGCAGTATCGGGATAGGTACAGATACGCAGTATTTT
CASSIGIGTDTQYF
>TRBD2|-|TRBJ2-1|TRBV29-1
TGCAGCGTTGAATCCCAGGCTAGCGGGAGTTGGATTTCCTACAATGAGCAGTTCTTC
CSVESQASGSWISYNEQFF
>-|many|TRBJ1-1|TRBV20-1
TGCAGTGCTCGACACCAGCCGAACACTGAAGCTTTCTTT
CSARHQPNTEAFF
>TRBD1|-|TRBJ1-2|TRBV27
TGTGCCAGCAGTTCTGGGGCGGGACAGGGTATCGCGGGCTATGGCTACACCTTC
CASSSGAGQGIAGYGYTF
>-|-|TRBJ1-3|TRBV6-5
TGTGCCAGCAGTTACTCGGGGCGGTTCTCTGGAAACACCATATATTTT
CASSYSGRFSGNTIYF
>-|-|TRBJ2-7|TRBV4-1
TGCGCCAGCAGCCAAGAACTTAACGAGCAGTACTTC
CASSQELNEQYF
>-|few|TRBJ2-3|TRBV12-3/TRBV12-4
TGTGCCAGCAGTTTGGAGACAATGTACACAGATACGCAGTATTTT
CASSLETMYTDTQYF
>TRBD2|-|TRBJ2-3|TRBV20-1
TGCAGTGCTAGAGATCTGGTCTTTAGCGGGGGGCGGGATACGCAGTATTTT
CSARDLVFSGGRDTQYF
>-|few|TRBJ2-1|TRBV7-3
TGTGCCAGCAGCTTAAGCTTCAATGAGCAGTTCTTC
CASSLSFNEQFF
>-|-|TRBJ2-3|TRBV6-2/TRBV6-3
TGTGCCAGCATTCCCCGGACTCCCCCAGTCGCAGATACGCAGTATTTT
CASIPRTPPVADTQYF
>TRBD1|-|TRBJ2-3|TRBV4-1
TGCGCCAGCAGGCGCGGGACAGGGGGAAACGCAGATACGCAGTATTTT
CASRRGTGGNADTQYF
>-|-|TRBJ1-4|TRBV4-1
TGCGCCAGCAGCCAAGGCGGGGTTGAAAAACTGTTTTTT
CASSQGGVEKLFF
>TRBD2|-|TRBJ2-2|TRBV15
TGTGCCACCAGCAGCCCTCTACTAGCGGGAGGGCCATTCAGAAACACCGGGGAGCTGTTTTTT
CATSSPLLAGGPFRNTGELFF
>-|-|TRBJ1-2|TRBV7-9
TGTGCCAGCAGCTTGCCGGGTGGCCTCTATGGCTACACCTTC
CASSLPGGLYGYTF
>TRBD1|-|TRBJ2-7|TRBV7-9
TGTGCCAGCAGCTTATTAGACAGGGCCGGCGAGCAGTACTTC
CASSLLDRAGEQYF
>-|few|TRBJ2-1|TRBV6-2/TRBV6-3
TGTGCCAGCAGTTACCAGGTCTACAATGAGCAGTTCTTC
CASSYQVYNEQFF
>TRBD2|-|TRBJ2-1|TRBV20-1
TGCAGCGGCTACCGGGAGGCCTCCTACAATGAGCAGTTCTTC
CSGYREASYNEQFF
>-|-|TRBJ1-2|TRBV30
TGTGCCTGGAGTGTACGAGGGATCTATGGCTACACCTTC
CAWSVRGIYGYTF
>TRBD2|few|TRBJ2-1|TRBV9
TGTGCCAGCAGCGGAAGAGCGGGGCCCTCCTACAATGAGCAGTTCTTC
CASSGRAGPSYNEQFF
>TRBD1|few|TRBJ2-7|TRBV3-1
TGTGCCAGCAGCCAAGTCTCAGGGACAGGGAGAAACGAGCAGTACTTC
CASSQVSGTGRNEQYF
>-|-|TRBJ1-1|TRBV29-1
TGCAGCGTTCTTGTTAAGAACACTGAAGCTTTCTTT
CSVLVKNTEAFF
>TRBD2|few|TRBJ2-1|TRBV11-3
TGTGCCAGCAGCTTAGATCGAACTAGCGGGAGAATAGTGCATGAGCAGTTCTTC
CASSLDRTSGRIVHEQFF
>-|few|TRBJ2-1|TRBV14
TGTGCCAGCAGTGGGGGAGATTACAATGAGCAGTTCTTC
CASSGGDYNEQFF
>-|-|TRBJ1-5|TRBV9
TGTGCCAGCAGCGTACACGGGGAGAACAATCAGCCCCAGCATTTT
CASSVHGENNQPQHF
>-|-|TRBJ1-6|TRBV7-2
TGTGCCAGCAGCCCTGGGGCCGCAAGCTCCTATAATTCACCCCTCCACTTT
CASSPGAASSYNSPLHF
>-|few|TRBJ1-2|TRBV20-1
TGCAGTGCTAGAGATGGCCAGAACTATGGCTACACCTTC
CSARDGQNYGYTF
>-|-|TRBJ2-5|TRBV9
TGTGCCAGCAGCCCCCTAGCCTCGGGGCCACAAGAGACCCAGTACTTC
CASSPLASGPQETQYF
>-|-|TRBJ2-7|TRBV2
TGTGCCACGCGGGACAGTGCCTACGAGCAGTACTTC
CATRDSAYEQYF
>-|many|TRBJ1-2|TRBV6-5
TGTGCCAGCAGTCGAGCCAGGAGCGGGATATCGGACTATGGCTACACCTTC
CASSRARSGISDYGYTF
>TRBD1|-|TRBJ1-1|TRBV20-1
TGCAGTGCTAGAACTAGGACAGGGCGAAATCTTGAAGCTTTCTTT
CSARTRTGRNLEAFF
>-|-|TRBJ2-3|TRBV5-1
TGCGCCAGCAGCCTCTTAATCGATACGCAGTATTTT
CASSLLIDTQYF
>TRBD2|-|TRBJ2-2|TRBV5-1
TGCGCCAGCAAGAGCCCCGTATTGCCTAGCGGGACCGGGGAGCTGTTTTTT
CASKSPVLPSGTGELFF
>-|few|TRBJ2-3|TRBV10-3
TGTGCCATCAGTGAGTCACTCGGGCAGGCTACAGATACGCAGTATTTT
CAISESLGQATDTQYF
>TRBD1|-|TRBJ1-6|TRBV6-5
TGTGCCAGCAGTTATGGACAGGGCGGGAATTCACCCCTCCACTTT
CASSYGQGGNSPLHF
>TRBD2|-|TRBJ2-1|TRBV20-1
TGCAGTGCCCGACGTAGGGGCGGGAGTTATGAGCAGTTCTTC
CSARRRGGSYEQFF
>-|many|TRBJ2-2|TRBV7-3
TGTGCCAGCAGCTTAAGCTTGGTGGCAGCGAACACCGGGGAGCTGTTTTTT
CASSLSLVAANTGELFF
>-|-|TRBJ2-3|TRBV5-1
TGCGCCAGCAGCTTCCCGGACCCACGGTCTGCCACAGATACGCAGTATTTT
CASSFPDPRSATDTQYF
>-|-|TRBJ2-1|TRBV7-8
TGTGCCAGCAGCGTAGCCGGGACGGCCTACAATGAGCAGTTCTTC
CASSVAGTAYNEQFF
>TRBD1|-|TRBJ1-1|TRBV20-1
TGCAGTGCTAGAGGCCATCCAGGGGGAAGCACTGAAGCTTTCTTT
CSARGHPGGSTEAFF
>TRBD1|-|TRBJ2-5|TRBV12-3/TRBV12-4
TGTGCCAGCAGTCTCTGGGACAGGGGGCATCGTGAGACCCAGTACTTC
CASSLWDRGHRETQYF